This T cell receptor beta chain was identified during a study of blood T cells in healthy people across ages. Regarding the study as a whole: Those diversity estimates obtained from one million T cells were thought to be underestimates.

A word on this clonotype: Its antigen is not known.

The second PCR ran about 6 to 11 cycles with a sample-barcoded 5' primer and J-beta primers. Using its own MiXCR run on the 5' RACE reads, TCRdb lists one record per CDR3 protein. Among around 850,000 distinct CDR3 sequences, under 40% were seen once, and the ten largest hold 10% to 15%. The V segment lost 5 bases and the J segment 2 bases; nucleotides outside the gene matches: 9. CDR3 size: 16 residues. Germline lookup yields CDR1 SEHNR and CDR2 FQNEAQ (reference sequence). Peripheral blood, approximately 10 milliliters per donor, was collected. Sequencing was done on a sample of blood. The source is a man between 18 and 29 years old in good health. The V call is TRBV7-9, the J call TRBJ2-3, with 8 bases aligning to TRBD2. CDR3 in amino acids: CASSQPTSGYTDTQYF. For the CDR3, the DNA is TGTGCCAGCAGCCAACCAACTAGCGGATACACAGATACGCAGTATTTT.